This T cell receptor beta chain is drawn from a study of cytomegalovirus exposure and HLA in healthy donors. PCR involved 60 Vbeta and 13 Jbeta primers. Assay: immunoSEQ multiplex PCR; the TCRdb copy retains only in-frame clones and omits some. There are about 39,000 clones in the sample, with 4% held by the top ten. The study, taken as a whole, reports: Altogether, about 160 TCR beta chains were recorded as cytomegalovirus-associated. With high specificity and sensitivity, the classifier reportedly diagnosed cytomegalovirus status. Compared with the approximately 680-donor mean, an Asian-associated ancestry cluster reportedly had fewer N-insertions, according to a later analysis.

Healthy individuals who donated bone marrow served as the donors. Trimming left V 4 bases short and J 2 bases short, with 11 bases between. Germline assignment: CDR1 GTSNPN and CDR2 SVGIG (reference sequence). CDR3 length: 13 residues. Of note for this clone: Its antigen remains unknown.

The TCR originated in a male donor in good health and CMV-seronegative. The sample consisted of PBMCs. This chain links TRBV30 with TRBJ2-5; D is possibly TRBD2 (5 bases). The CDR3 region is CAWTRTSQETQYF. The CDR3, as DNA: TGTGCCTGGACAAGGACTTCTCAAGAGACCCAGTACTTC.